The source of this TCR beta chain is a study of blood T cell repertoires in COVID-19. Study-wide background: Sources were T cells, B-cell-depleted T cells, or PBMCs; the material itself was cDNA or gDNA.

Germline-derived CDR1 and CDR2 are GTSNPN and SVGIG (reference sequence). The CDR3 is 15 amino acids. V shed 4 bases and J 4 bases; nucleotides not matched to a gene: 6. Authors' analysis steps: Estimates of nucleated cell counts were drawn from the amplification of reference gene primers. Data came from immunoSEQ multiplex PCR; TCRdb stores just in-frame clones and leaves some out. V, J and clone size are those of that table, while D and trimming were read from the DNA. The table shows 150,000 to 200,000 clones, with 89% occurring only once. Adults between roughly 18 and 89 years of age took part from approximately 24 US areas.

J is TRBJ2-5 and V is TRBV30, with TRBD2 matching 13 bases. Material: PBMCs or T cells enriched from blood (not recorded which). The TCR originated in a woman aged 35 to 49 with acute COVID-19. The CDR3 nucleotides are TGTGCCTGGACTACTAGCGGGAGGGAGACAGAGACCCAGTACTTC. Encoded protein: CAWTTSGRETETQYF.